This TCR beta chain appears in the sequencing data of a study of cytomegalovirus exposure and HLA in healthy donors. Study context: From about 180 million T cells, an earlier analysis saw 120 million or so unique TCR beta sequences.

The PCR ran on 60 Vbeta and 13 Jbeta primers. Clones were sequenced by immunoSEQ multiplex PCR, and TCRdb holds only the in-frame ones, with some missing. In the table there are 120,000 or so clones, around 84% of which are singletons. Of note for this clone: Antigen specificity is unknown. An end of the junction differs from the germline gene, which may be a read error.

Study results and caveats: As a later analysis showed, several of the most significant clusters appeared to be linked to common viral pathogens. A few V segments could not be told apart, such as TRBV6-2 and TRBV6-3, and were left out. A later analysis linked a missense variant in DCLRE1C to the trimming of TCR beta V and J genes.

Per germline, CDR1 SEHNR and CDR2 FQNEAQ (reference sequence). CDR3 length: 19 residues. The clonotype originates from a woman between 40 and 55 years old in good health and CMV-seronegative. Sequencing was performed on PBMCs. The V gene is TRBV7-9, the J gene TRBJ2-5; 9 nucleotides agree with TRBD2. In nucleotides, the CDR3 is TGTTCCAGCAGCTTACCCGCTTTCTATGAGCGGGAGGAACAAGAGACCCAGTACTTC. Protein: CSSSLPAFYEREEQETQYF.